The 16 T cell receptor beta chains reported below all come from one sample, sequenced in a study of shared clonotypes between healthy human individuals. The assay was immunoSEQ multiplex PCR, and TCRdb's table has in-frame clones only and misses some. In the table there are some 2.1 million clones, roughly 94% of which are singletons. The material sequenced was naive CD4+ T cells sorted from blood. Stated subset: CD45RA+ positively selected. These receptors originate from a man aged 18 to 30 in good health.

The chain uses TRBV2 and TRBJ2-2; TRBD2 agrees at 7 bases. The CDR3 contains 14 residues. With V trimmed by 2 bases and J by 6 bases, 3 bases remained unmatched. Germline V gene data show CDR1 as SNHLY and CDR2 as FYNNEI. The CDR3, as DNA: TGTGCCAGCAGTGAAATCGCGGGAGCCGGGGAGCTGTTTTTT. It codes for CASSEIAGAGELFF.

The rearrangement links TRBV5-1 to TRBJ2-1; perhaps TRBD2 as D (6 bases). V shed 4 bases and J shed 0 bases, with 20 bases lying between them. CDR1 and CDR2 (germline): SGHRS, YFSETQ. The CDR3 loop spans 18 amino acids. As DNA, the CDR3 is TGCGCCAGCAGCCCGGACCCGACTAGTCGCCGCTCCTACAATGAGCAGTTCTTC. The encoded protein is CASSPDPTSRRSYNEQFF.

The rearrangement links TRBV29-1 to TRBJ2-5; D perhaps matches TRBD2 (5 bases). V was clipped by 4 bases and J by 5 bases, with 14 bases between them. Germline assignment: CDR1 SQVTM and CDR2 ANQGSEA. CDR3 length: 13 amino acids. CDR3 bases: TGCAGCGTTGGGGCGGGTCCGGGTGAGACCCAGTACTTC. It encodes CSVGAGPGETQYF.

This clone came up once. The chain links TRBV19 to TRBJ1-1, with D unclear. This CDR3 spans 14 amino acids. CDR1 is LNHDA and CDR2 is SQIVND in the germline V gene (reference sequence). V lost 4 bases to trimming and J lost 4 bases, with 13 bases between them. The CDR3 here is CASSTHWKATEAFF. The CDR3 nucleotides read TGTGCCAGTAGTACCCACTGGAAGGCCACTGAAGCTTTCTTT.

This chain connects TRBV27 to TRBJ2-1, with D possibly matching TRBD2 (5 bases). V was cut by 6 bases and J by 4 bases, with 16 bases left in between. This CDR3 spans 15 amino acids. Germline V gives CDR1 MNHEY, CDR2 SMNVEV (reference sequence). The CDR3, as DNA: TGTGCCAGCAGCTTCACCTCAACGGGGTACAATGAGCAGTTCTTC. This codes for CASSFTSTGYNEQFF.

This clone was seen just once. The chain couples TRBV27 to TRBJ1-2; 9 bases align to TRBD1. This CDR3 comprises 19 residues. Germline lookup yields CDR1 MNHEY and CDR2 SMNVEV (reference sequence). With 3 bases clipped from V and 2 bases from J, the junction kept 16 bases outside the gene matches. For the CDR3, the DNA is TGTGCCAGCAGTTTTACCACTCCGGGACAGGGCCAAGAAAACTATGGCTACACCTTC. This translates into CASSFTTPGQGQENYGYTF.

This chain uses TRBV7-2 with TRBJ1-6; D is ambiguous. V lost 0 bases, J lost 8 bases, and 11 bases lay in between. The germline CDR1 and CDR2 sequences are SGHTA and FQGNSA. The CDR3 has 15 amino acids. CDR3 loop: CASSLAGFVDSPLHF. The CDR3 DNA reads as TGTGCCAGCAGCTTAGCAGGGTTTGTGGATTCACCCCTCCACTTT.

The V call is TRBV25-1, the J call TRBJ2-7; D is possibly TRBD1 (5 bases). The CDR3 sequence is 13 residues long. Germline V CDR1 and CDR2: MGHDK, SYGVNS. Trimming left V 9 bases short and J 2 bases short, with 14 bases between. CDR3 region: CASRRGEAYEQYF. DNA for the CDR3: TGTGCCAGTAGAAGGGGTGAGGCCTACGAGCAGTACTTC.

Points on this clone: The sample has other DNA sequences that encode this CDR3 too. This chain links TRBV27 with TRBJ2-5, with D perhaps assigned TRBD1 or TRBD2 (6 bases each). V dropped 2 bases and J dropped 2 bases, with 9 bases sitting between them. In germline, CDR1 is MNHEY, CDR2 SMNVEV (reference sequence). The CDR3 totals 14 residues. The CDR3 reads CASSLGGLQETQYF. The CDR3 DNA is TGTGCCAGCAGTTTAGGGGGGCTACAAGAGACCCAGTACTTC.

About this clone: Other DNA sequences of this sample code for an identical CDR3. The CDR3 spells CASSFSGGLSYEQYF. CDR3 bases: TGTGCCAGCAGCTTTAGCGGGGGACTCTCCTACGAGCAGTACTTC. The chain couples TRBV5-6 to TRBJ2-7, with 9 bases matching TRBD2. With 2 bases clipped from V and 0 bases from J, the junction kept 3 bases outside the gene matches. The CDR3 is made up of 15 amino acids. From germline, CDR1 is SGHDT and CDR2 YYEEEE.

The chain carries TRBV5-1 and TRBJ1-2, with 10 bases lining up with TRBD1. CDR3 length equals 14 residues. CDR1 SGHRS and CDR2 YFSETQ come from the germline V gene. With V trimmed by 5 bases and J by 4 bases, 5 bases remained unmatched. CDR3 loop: CASRRTGGTYGYTF. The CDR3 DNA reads TGCGCCAGCAGGCGGACAGGGGGGACCTATGGCTACACCTTC.

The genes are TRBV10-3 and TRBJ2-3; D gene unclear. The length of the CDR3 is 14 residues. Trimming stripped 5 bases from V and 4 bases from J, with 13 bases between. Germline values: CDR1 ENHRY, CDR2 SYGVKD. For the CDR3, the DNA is TGTGCCATCAGTCCGCAGGTAGCACCAGATACGCAGTATTTT. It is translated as CAISPQVAPDTQYF.

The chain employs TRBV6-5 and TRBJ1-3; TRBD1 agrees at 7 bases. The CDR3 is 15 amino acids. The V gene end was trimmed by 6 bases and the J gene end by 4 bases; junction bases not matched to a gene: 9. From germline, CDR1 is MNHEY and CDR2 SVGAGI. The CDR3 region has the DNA TGTGCCAGCAGCCCAGGGTCGACAGGGGGAAACACCATATATTTT. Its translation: CASSPGSTGGNTIYF.

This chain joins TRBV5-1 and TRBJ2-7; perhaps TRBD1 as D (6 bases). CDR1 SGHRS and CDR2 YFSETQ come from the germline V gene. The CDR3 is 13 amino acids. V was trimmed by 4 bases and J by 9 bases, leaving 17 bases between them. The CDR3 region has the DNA TGCGCCAGCAGCGCTCTCCAGGGGTCTGCGCAGTACTTC. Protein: CASSALQGSAQYF.

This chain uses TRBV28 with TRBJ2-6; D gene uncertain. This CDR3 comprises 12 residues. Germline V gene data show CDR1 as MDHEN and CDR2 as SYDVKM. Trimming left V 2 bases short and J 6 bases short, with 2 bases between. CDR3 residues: CASSLQANVLTF. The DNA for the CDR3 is TGTGCCAGCAGTTTACAGGCCAACGTCCTGACTTTC.

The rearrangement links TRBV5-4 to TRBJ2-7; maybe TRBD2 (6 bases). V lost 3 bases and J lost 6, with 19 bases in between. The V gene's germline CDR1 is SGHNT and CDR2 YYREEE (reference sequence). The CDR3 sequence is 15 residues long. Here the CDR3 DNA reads TGTGCCAGCAGCTCGGGGGACTCCTTTAGAGCCGAGCAGTACTTC. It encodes CASSSGDSFRAEQYF. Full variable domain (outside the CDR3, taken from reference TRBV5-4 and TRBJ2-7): ETGVTQSPTHLIKTRGQQVTLRCSSQSGHNTVSWYQQALGQGPQFIFQYYREEENGRGNFPPRFSGLQFPNYSSELNVNALELDDSALYLCASSSGDSFRAEQYFGPGTRLTVT.